What follows are 9 T cell receptor beta chains derived from one specimen sequenced in a study of T cells in localized non-small cell lung cancer. This table comes from immunoSEQ multiplex PCR, and its TCRdb copy is limited to in-frame clones, with some not included. The sample includes 50,000 to 75,000 clones, roughly 90% seen only once; the top ten take roughly a fifth. The material was peripheral blood, obtained before any cancer treatment. These receptors were obtained from a man aged 40 to 75 with stage I squamous cell lung carcinoma.

This chain links TRBV4-2 with TRBJ2-2; the match to TRBD2 covers 15 bases. The length of the CDR3 is 18 residues. CDR1 and CDR2 from the germline V gene are LGHNA and YNFKEQ. V lost 2 bases to trimming and J lost 6 bases; unmatched junction nucleotides: 7. CDR3 amino acids: CASSQSGTSGRPAGELFF. The CDR3 DNA follows: TGTGCCAGCAGCCAAAGTGGGACTAGCGGGAGGCCGGCCGGGGAGCTGTTTTTT.

The chain recombines TRBV10-3 with TRBJ2-3; D may be TRBD1 (5 bases). This CDR3 is 16 amino acids long. Per the germline V gene, CDR1 is ENHRY and CDR2 is SYGVKD. V was clipped by 11 bases and J by 0 bases, with 21 bases between them. The CDR3 coding sequence is TGTGCCGTCTCGGGCAGGGCCTCAACTAGCACAGATACGCAGTATTTT. Its protein is CAVSGRASTSTDTQYF.

This clone was recorded a few times. The chain links TRBV28 to TRBJ1-1; D is unclear. The CDR3 contains 15 residues. CDR1 is MDHEN, CDR2 SYDVKM, per germline. V lost 8 bases and J lost 0, with 16 bases in between. The CDR3 sequence is CASLERGGMNTEAFF. CDR3 nucleotide sequence: TGTGCCAGCTTAGAGCGGGGAGGGATGAACACTGAAGCTTTCTTT.

The chain couples TRBV7-2 to TRBJ2-5; TRBD2 matches 7 bases. The CDR3 contains 13 residues. V trimming: 8 bases; J trimming: 5 bases; junction bases outside the gene matches: 8. Per the germline V gene, CDR1 is SGHTA and CDR2 is FQGNSA. CDR3 sequence (DNA): TGTGCCAGCCGGGGGAGGGGTAGGGAGACCCAGTACTTC. Residues: CASRGRGRETQYF. Variable domain in full (rest from reference TRBV7-2 and TRBJ2-5): GAGVSQSPSNKVTEKGKDVELRCDPISGHTALYWYRQSLGQGLEFLIYFQGNSAPDKSGLPSDRFSAERTGGSVSTLTIQRTQQEDSAVYLCASRGRGRETQYFGPGTRLLVL.

The chain employs TRBV6-5 and TRBJ2-2, with 7 bases identical to TRBD1. This CDR3 contains 14 residues. Germline lookup yields CDR1 MNHEY and CDR2 SVGAGI. Trimming took 5 bases from V and 6 from J; bases not matched to a gene: 6. The CDR3 here is CASSTGVPSGELFF. CDR3 DNA: TGTGCCAGCAGTACAGGGGTTCCTTCCGGGGAGCTGTTTTTT.

The chain couples TRBV7-2 to TRBJ2-7; a weak D match, TRBD1 (5 bases). Germline CDR1 is SGHTA and CDR2 is FQGNSA. This CDR3 comprises 17 residues. V was clipped by 3 bases and J by 1 base, with 19 bases between them. This CDR3 is CASSFKSNPRGSYEQYF. CDR3 nucleotides: TGTGCCAGCAGCTTTAAAAGTAATCCAAGGGGTTCCTACGAGCAGTACTTC.

The chain joins TRBV18 to TRBJ2-7; 12 nucleotides match TRBD2. The CDR3 consists of 14 residues. The trim removed 6 bases at V and 3 bases at J, leaving 3 bases unmatched. Germline V gene lookup returns CDR1 KGHSH and CDR2 LQKENI. CDR3 residues: CASSTTSGGYEQYF. CDR3 sequence (DNA): TGTGCCAGCTCGACGACTAGCGGGGGCTACGAGCAGTACTTC.

The chain employs TRBV4-2 and TRBJ1-2, with 11 bases identical to TRBD1. CDR3 length: 14 residues. V shed 7 bases and J 4 bases; nucleotides not matched to a gene: 5. The germline V gene has CDR1 LGHNA and CDR2 YNFKEQ. The CDR3 DNA reads TGTGCCAGCACCCGGGACAGGGGGGTCTATGGCTACACCTTC. Residues: CASTRDRGVYGYTF.

This chain uses TRBV11-2 with TRBJ1-1; D not resolved. Germline assignment: CDR1 SGHAT and CDR2 FQNNGV. The CDR3 loop spans 13 amino acids. V was trimmed by 1 base and J by 5 bases, leaving 8 bases between them. The CDR3 region has the DNA TGTGCCAGCAGCTTAGTAGGAGGGACTGAAGCTTTCTTT. Translation: CASSLVGGTEAFF.